This T cell receptor (beta chain) stems from a study of T cells in Graves' hyperthyroidism and ophthalmopathy. RNA transcripts served as the template for amplifying TCR beta CDR3 regions. Carried out on the TCR CDR3, a first-round RT-PCR used the HTBI primer set. TCRdb reprocessed the multiplex PCR reads via MiXCR and lists one record per CDR3 protein. The sample includes about 660,000 distinct CDR3 sequences, about 45% of them seen just once. This CDR3 region has 15 residues. Unmatched junction bases numbered 10, after V lost 4 bases and J lost 6 bases. From germline, CDR1 is SGHAT and CDR2 FQNNGV. With regard to this clonotype: A much bigger clone sits one base away, suggesting this may be a read error.

The source material was peripheral blood or thyroid tissue (not recorded which). This clonotype originated in an adult man with Graves' disease, either hyperthyroidism or ophthalmopathy (not recorded which). The chain links TRBV11-2 to TRBJ1-1; 8 bases match TRBD1. The CDR3 region has the DNA TGTGCCAGCAGCTCACGTTCAGGGGGCCAGGCTGAAGCTTTCTTT. This sequence encodes CASSSRSGGQAEAFF.